Following are 18 T cell receptor beta chains from one sample sequenced in a study of T-cell reconstitution after alpha-beta-depleted transplantation in children. This sample's TCRbeta library carried unique molecular identifier barcodes. MiXCR, applied by TCRdb to the PCR reads, yields one record per CDR3 protein. The sample lists around 600,000 distinct CDR3 sequences, roughly 23% occurring once. The sequences come from PBMCs, mostly from graft donor cells, collected 360 days after TCRalphabeta/CD19-depleted stem cell transplant. Receptor source: a boy younger than two who had a stem cell transplant for acute myeloid leukemia, so the T cells may come from the graft donor.

This clonotype was observed a single time. CDR3 residues: CATGTGDQPQHF. The DNA for the CDR3 is TGTGCCACCGGAACAGGGGATCAGCCCCAGCATTTT. The rearrangement joins TRBV24-1 to TRBJ1-5, with 7 bases fitting TRBD1. The junction had 3 bases not matched to a gene; V was cut back by 9 bases and J by 5 bases. The CDR3 is 12 amino acids. Germline V CDR1 and CDR2: KGHDR, SFDVKD.

There are a few counts of this clonotype. The chain uses TRBV12-3 or TRBV12-4 and TRBJ1-5; D might be TRBD1 (5 bases). Trimming shortened V by 6 bases and J by 5 bases, and 11 bases separated the two germline ends. The CDR3 sequence is 13 residues long. CDR3 in DNA: TGTGCCAGCAGACTTCAGGGCGATCAGCCCCAGCATTTT. Amino acid sequence: CASRLQGDQPQHF.

This clonotype was counted a few times. V is TRBV4-3 and J is TRBJ2-2; possible D gene TRBD1, 5 bases. Trimming removed 0 bases from V and 7 bases from J, with 12 bases in between. The CDR3 has 15 amino acids. Germline V gene sequence: CDR1 LGHNA, CDR2 YSLEER. CDR3 coding DNA: TGCGCCAGCAGCCAAGAAAGGGGTGTAGTCGGGGAGCTGTTTTTT. Translated, it gives CASSQERGVVGELFF.

This clonotype has a handful of counts. The J gene is TRBJ2-3, the V gene TRBV20-1, with D maybe TRBD2 (6 bases). This CDR3 has 13 residues. From germline, CDR1 is DFQATT and CDR2 SNEGSKA (reference sequence). The germline V and J ends were trimmed by 5 bases and 4 bases, with 13 bases remaining between them. CDR3 sequence reads: CSALDGLSDTQYF. In DNA, the CDR3 is TGCAGTGCTTTAGACGGACTATCAGATACGCAGTATTTT.

The sample holds many counts of this clonotype. The chain joins TRBV18 to TRBJ2-7, with D possibly matching TRBD1 (5 bases). From germline, CDR1 is KGHSH and CDR2 LQKENI. The CDR3 spans 14 residues. Trimming took 2 bases from V and 6 from J, leaving 14 bases between them. The CDR3 is CASSPFVRGGEQYV. CDR3 DNA sequence: TGTGCCAGCTCACCATTTGTTAGGGGTGGCGAGCAGTACGTC.

This clonotype was counted a few times. CDR3 sequence reads: CALRDSYTGELFF. The CDR3 nucleotides read TGTGCCCTCCGGGACAGTTACACCGGGGAGCTGTTTTTT. This chain uses TRBV6-1 with TRBJ2-2, with 7 bases identical to TRBD1. CDR1 and CDR2 from the germline V gene are MNHNS and SASEGT. After removal of 11 bases from V and 3 bases from J, the junction contained 6 bases not matched to a gene. This CDR3 is built from 13 residues.

As concerns this clonotype: This may come from a read error, since a much larger clone is one base off. The chain employs TRBV3-1 and TRBJ2-4; 9 positions agree with TRBD2. There are 18 residues in the CDR3. The germline CDR1 and CDR2 sequences are LGHDT and YNNKEL (reference sequence). The CDR3 DNA is TGTACCAGCAGCCTCATTGCTAGCGGGGATCTAGCCAAAAACATTCAGTACTTC. Its protein product is CTSSLIASGDLAKNIQYF.

This clonotype was seen at least ten times. V gene TRBV20-1 combines with J gene TRBJ1-2; no firm D call. Germline CDR1 reads DFQATT; CDR2 reads SNEGSKA (reference sequence). The CDR3 runs to 13 residues. Trimming removed 3 bases from V and 8 bases from J, with 16 bases in between. This chain's CDR3 is CSASLRGLRGYTF. DNA of the CDR3: TGCAGTGCTAGCCTCCGGGGTCTACGCGGCTACACCTTC.

This clonotype was observed a few times. The rearrangement links TRBV27 to TRBJ1-1; D might be TRBD1 (5 bases). V lost 7 bases, J lost 0 bases, and 9 bases lay in between. Germline V gene sequence: CDR1 MNHEY, CDR2 SMNVEV (reference sequence). CDR3 length: 13 amino acids. The CDR3, as DNA: TGTGCCAGCAAAGGACACCTGAACACTGAAGCTTTCTTT. Amino acids: CASKGHLNTEAFF.

This clonotype came up a few times. V and J are TRBV29-1 and TRBJ2-5, with a weak D call TRBD1 (5 bases). Trimming took off 2 bases at V and 3 bases at J, with 19 bases between the two ends. This CDR3 has 16 residues. Germline loops: CDR1 SQVTM, CDR2 ANQGSEA. CDR3 in DNA: TGCAGCGTTGAAATTGGGGCAGGGTGGGGAAAAGAGACCCAGTACTTC. It yields the protein CSVEIGAGWGKETQYF.

Here the CDR3 DNA reads TGCGCCAGCAGCTTCGAGATAGGGGGACCATCCTACAATGAGCAGTTCTTC. It encodes CASSFEIGGPSYNEQFF. The chain joins TRBV5-1 to TRBJ2-1, with D possibly being TRBD1 (6 bases). This CDR3 region has 17 residues. V was cut by 2 bases and J by 1 base, with 16 bases left in between. Germline V gives CDR1 SGHRS, CDR2 YFSETQ. Complete variable domain (other parts from reference TRBV5-1 and TRBJ2-1): KAGVTQTPRYLIKTRGQQVTLSCSPISGHRSVSWYQQTPGQGLQFLFEYFSETQRNKGNFPGRFSGRQFSNSRSEMNVSTLELGDSALYLCASSFEIGGPSYNEQFFGPGTRLTVL.

This clonotype appeared many times. V and J are TRBV29-1 and TRBJ2-1; TRBD2 might be the D (7 bases). Germline assignment: CDR1 SQVTM and CDR2 ANQGSEA. This CDR3 has 18 residues. V lost 3 bases and J 8 bases, leaving 29 bases between the germline ends. The CDR3 nucleotides are TGCAGCGTTGATAGGGGGGGGCAAAATTTCTGGGCCATCGATGAGCAGTTCTTC. Amino acid sequence: CSVDRGGQNFWAIDEQFF.

V gene TRBV28 combines with J gene TRBJ1-5; D is undetermined. This CDR3 is built from 12 residues. Trimming took off 3 bases at V and 9 bases at J, with 9 bases between the two ends. Germline V gives CDR1 MDHEN, CDR2 SYDVKM. CDR3 nucleotides: TGTGCCAGCAGTTTGTTCCAAAGGCCCCAGCATTTT. It yields the protein CASSLFQRPQHF. The entire variable domain, with the rest obtained from reference TRBV28 and TRBJ1-5, is as follows: DVKVTQSSRYLVKRTGEKVFLECVQDMDHENMFWYRQDPGLGLRLIYFSYDVKMKEKGDIPEGYSVSREKKERFSLILESASTNQTSMYLCASSLFQRPQHFGDGTRLSIL.

Many counts were recorded for this clonotype. V gene TRBV28 combines with J gene TRBJ2-5, with D perhaps matching TRBD1 (6 bases). Germline loops: CDR1 MDHEN, CDR2 SYDVKM. Trimming left V 5 bases short and J 2 bases short, with 21 bases between. The CDR3 length is 17 residues. Here the CDR3 reads CASSDLAPRGTQETQYF. CDR3 DNA: TGTGCCAGCAGTGACCTAGCCCCCAGGGGCACTCAAGAGACCCAGTACTTC.

This clonotype has at least ten counts. This chain joins TRBV12-3 or TRBV12-4 and TRBJ2-5; 7 nucleotides match TRBD2. CDR3 size: 16 residues. Losses at the gene ends were 4 bases for V and 2 bases for J; bases not matched to a gene: 10. CDR3 protein: CASSSTGGRAQETQYF. The CDR3 nucleotides are TGTGCCAGCAGTTCGACGGGAGGCAGGGCACAAGAGACCCAGTACTTC.

A few counts support this clonotype. The chain is built from TRBV20-1 and TRBJ2-2, with D possibly TRBD1 on 5 matching bases. CDR3 size: 11 residues. Germline V gene data show CDR1 as DFQATT and CDR2 as SNEGSKA (reference sequence). V was trimmed by 3 bases and J by 7 bases, leaving 6 bases between them. This CDR3 is CSASRVGELFF. The CDR3 region has the DNA TGCAGTGCTAGCAGGGTCGGGGAGCTGTTTTTT.

The chain links TRBV6-2 or TRBV6-3 to TRBJ2-3; D possibly matches TRBD1 or TRBD2 (7 bases each). V lost 2 bases to trimming and J lost 0 bases, with 18 bases between them. This CDR3 contains 18 residues. Germline CDR1 and CDR2: MNHEY and SVGEGT. Written as DNA, the CDR3 is TGTGCCAGCAGTTACCCCGGGGGGACAGACGCTAGCACAGATACGCAGTATTTT. It codes for CASSYPGGTDASTDTQYF.

This clonotype turned up a few times. This chain uses TRBV20-1 with TRBJ2-7; 8 bases line up with TRBD2. Germline assignment: CDR1 DFQATT and CDR2 SNEGSKA (reference sequence). Trimming cost V 5 bases and J 0 bases; bases outside gene matches: 12. This CDR3 contains 16 residues. The CDR3 DNA follows: TGCAGTGCTTTAGACAATATAGCGGGGCACTCCTACGAGCAGTACTTC. Its protein product is CSALDNIAGHSYEQYF.